The 26 T cell receptor beta chains below were found in one sample sequenced in a study of CD8 T cells in Susac syndrome. RNA, at about 0.45 to 1 ug, was reverse transcribed with random hexamers. TCRdb independently ran MiXCR on the immunoSEQ multiplex PCR reads; one entry per CDR3 protein. The repertoire holds some 140,000 distinct CDR3 sequences, with just under 95% as singletons. What was sequenced was CD8+ T cells from PBMCs. The receptors here all came from a human donor with Susac syndrome.

The rearrangement joins TRBV6-1 to TRBJ2-3; 11 bases match TRBD2. Germline V gene data show CDR1 as MNHNS and CDR2 as SASEGT. V dropped 6 bases and J dropped 0; count of bases not matched to a gene: 14. The CDR3 is made up of 19 amino acids. The CDR3 DNA reads as TGTGCCAGCAGATCAACCCTAGCGGGAGGTTTGTCTAGCACAGATACGCAGTATTTT. Translation gives CASRSTLAGGLSSTDTQYF.

This chain connects TRBV4-2 to TRBJ2-7, with TRBD1 matching 9 bases. The CDR3 consists of 14 residues. With 4 bases clipped from V and 6 bases from J, the junction kept 7 bases outside the gene matches. The germline V gene encodes CDR1 LGHNA and CDR2 YNFKEQ. The DNA for the CDR3 is TGTGCCAGCAGCCCCGGGACAGGGAGGCGCGAGCAGTACTTC. It encodes CASSPGTGRREQYF.

The chain has TRBV27 and TRBJ2-3, with a possible D match to TRBD2 (5 bases). V dropped 5 bases and J dropped 2 bases, with 17 bases sitting between them. CDR3 length equals 16 residues. CDR1 and CDR2 from the germline V gene are MNHEY and SMNVEV (reference sequence). The CDR3 DNA follows: TGTGCCAGCAGTACCTCAGAGGAGGTTGCCACAGATACGCAGTATTTT. This codes for CASSTSEEVATDTQYF.

V and J are TRBV28 and TRBJ2-7, with TRBD1 matching 9 bases. The V and J ends lost 5 bases and 0 bases, in that order; junction bases with no gene match: 8. CDR1 and CDR2 (germline): MDHEN, SYDVKM. The CDR3 is 16 amino acids. The CDR3 nucleotides read TGTGCCAGCAGTCCCTTCGACAGGGGGAGCTCCTACGAGCAGTACTTC. The encoded protein is CASSPFDRGSSYEQYF. Using reference TRBV28 and TRBJ2-7 for the parts outside the CDR3, the full variable domain is DVKVTQSSRYLVKRTGEKVFLECVQDMDHENMFWYRQDPGLGLRLIYFSYDVKMKEKGDIPEGYSVSREKKERFSLILESASTNQTSMYLCASSPFDRGSSYEQYFGPGTRLTVT.

The chain recombines TRBV6-5 with TRBJ2-1; 11 nucleotides align to TRBD2. V gave up 2 bases and J gave up 4 bases; unmatched junction bases: 7. The CDR3 runs 17 residues. Germline V gene data show CDR1 as MNHEY and CDR2 as SVGAGI. CDR3 sequence (DNA): TGTGCCAGCAGTTACACCCCGGGGACTAGCGGATACAATGAGCAGTTCTTC. Translation gives CASSYTPGTSGYNEQFF.

The rearrangement links TRBV5-6 to TRBJ2-1; D perhaps matches TRBD1 (6 bases). V was cut by 0 bases and J by 10 bases, with 8 bases left in between. Germline assignment: CDR1 SGHDT and CDR2 YYEEEE. The CDR3 length is 12 residues. CDR3 in amino acids: CASSLGDTEQFF. For the CDR3, the DNA is TGTGCCAGCAGCTTGGGGGACACAGAGCAGTTCTTC.

The chain employs TRBV6-5 and TRBJ2-1, with 7 bases matching TRBD2. The CDR3 length is 15 residues. Germline assignment: CDR1 MNHEY and CDR2 SVGAGI. V dropped 8 bases and J dropped 2; count of bases not matched to a gene: 9. CDR3 bases: TGTGCCAGCGGGGCACTAGCGACAACCTACAATGAGCAGTTCTTC. This gives the protein CASGALATTYNEQFF.

This clonotype was recorded only once. The chain is built from TRBV2 and TRBJ2-3; TRBD1 aligns across 7 bases. Germline CDR1 reads SNHLY; CDR2 reads FYNNEI. The CDR3 is 16 amino acids. With 9 bases clipped from V and 2 bases from J, the junction kept 14 bases outside the gene matches. The CDR3 DNA is TGTGCCAGTCCCCACAGGGGATCCTTCGACACAGATACGCAGTATTTT. It encodes CASPHRGSFDTDTQYF.

The V and J genes are TRBV7-6 and TRBJ2-7; no reliable D call. V lost 1 base and J 3 bases, leaving 7 bases between the germline ends. Germline-derived CDR1 and CDR2 are SGHVS and FNYEAQ. The length of the CDR3 is 13 residues. This CDR3 reads CASSLDPSYEQYF. CDR3 DNA: TGTGCCAGCAGCTTAGATCCTAGCTACGAGCAGTACTTC.

J is TRBJ2-7 and V is TRBV4-1; weak D call: TRBD2 (5 bases). CDR3 length equals 13 residues. Trimming pared 0 bases from V and 4 bases from J, leaving 7 bases between. Germline loops: CDR1 MGHRA, CDR2 YSYEKL. CDR3 nucleotides: TGCGCCAGCAGCCAAGATGAGCGGTACGAGCAGTACTTC. It specifies CASSQDERYEQYF.

This clonotype has only one observation. This chain joins TRBV13 and TRBJ2-4, with 9 positions matching TRBD2. CDR3 size: 16 residues. The V gene end was trimmed by 4 bases and the J gene end by 13 bases; junction bases not matched to a gene: 17. Germline CDR1 and CDR2: PRHDT and FYEKMQ (reference sequence). For the CDR3, the DNA is TGTGCCAGCAGCTCACCCGGAGATGGCGGGAGGGTCCCGCAGTACTTC. Its protein product is CASSSPGDGGRVPQYF.

The chain has TRBV24-1 and TRBJ2-3; the D gene could be TRBD1 or TRBD2 (5 bases each). The CDR3 spans 17 residues. V was trimmed by 5 bases and J by 0 bases, leaving 17 bases between them. CDR1 and CDR2 (germline): KGHDR, SFDVKD. CDR3 sequence (DNA): TGTGCCACCAGTGGAGGGGATATAGCGACTAGCACAGATACGCAGTATTTT. It translates to CATSGGDIATSTDTQYF.

This chain connects TRBV2 to TRBJ1-1; tentatively, D is TRBD1 (6 bases). The CDR3 spans 12 residues. Germline V gives CDR1 SNHLY, CDR2 FYNNEI. In DNA, the CDR3 is TGTGCGTACAGGGAGGGTTTAACTGAAGCTTTCTTT. Its protein product is CAYREGLTEAFF.

This chain uses TRBV4-1 with TRBJ2-1; D perhaps matches TRBD2 (5 bases). V shed 1 base and J shed 8 bases, with 9 bases lying between them. Looked up from germline, CDR1 is MGHRA and CDR2 is YSYEKL. The CDR3 loop spans 13 amino acids. The CDR3: CASSQGSVYEQFF. DNA of the CDR3: TGCGCCAGCAGCCAAGGTAGCGTCTATGAGCAGTTCTTC.

The chain is built from TRBV2 and TRBJ2-7; 7 bases map to TRBD1. The CDR3 length is 15 residues. Per the germline V gene, CDR1 is SNHLY and CDR2 is FYNNEI. The ends lost 7 bases at V and 0 bases at J; junction bases unmatched: 9. CDR3 loop: CASIGRDSTSYEQYF. Here the CDR3 DNA reads TGTGCCAGCATTGGCCGGGACAGTACCTCCTACGAGCAGTACTTC.

As DNA, the CDR3 is TGTGCCAGCAGTTTGGGGGGCAAGATTGAAGCTTTCTTT. Translated, it gives CASSLGGKIEAFF. The rearrangement joins TRBV12-3 or TRBV12-4 to TRBJ1-1; TRBD1 might be the D (6 bases). The ends were cut back, 3 bases at V and 7 bases at J, with 12 bases in the middle. The CDR3 has 13 amino acids.

V and J are TRBV7-2 and TRBJ2-5, with 7 bases aligning to TRBD1. Germline trimming cut 4 bases from V and 3 bases from J; bases unmatched to any gene: 20. The length of the CDR3 is 19 residues. The V gene's germline CDR1 is SGHTA and CDR2 FQGNSA. Here the CDR3 DNA reads TGTGCCAGCAGCTCCAACCCTTACAGGGGCCTATCTACTGAAGAGACCCAGTACTTC. This gives the protein CASSSNPYRGLSTEETQYF.

This chain uses TRBV13 with TRBJ2-1, with 8 bases fitting TRBD2. Germline V lookup: CDR1 PRHDT, CDR2 FYEKMQ (reference sequence). V trimming: 5 bases; J trimming: 3 bases; junction bases outside the gene matches: 6. The CDR3 covers 15 residues. In DNA, the CDR3 is TGTGCCAGCAGCCGCGGGGGGATCGGCTACAATGAGCAGTTCTTC. As protein: CASSRGGIGYNEQFF.

A remark on this clonotype: The junction departs from germline at one end; a sequencing error may be responsible. The chain employs TRBV15 and TRBJ1-1; D not certain. The CDR3 contains 12 residues. Germline V gene data show CDR1 as LNHNV and CDR2 as YYDKDF (reference sequence). The CDR3 loop reads CATSRPNIEAFF. CDR3 bases: TGTGCCACCAGCAGACCAAACATTGAAGCTTTCTTT.

The CDR3 here is CSAIRDRGTDTQYF. The CDR3 DNA is TGCAGTGCCATTCGGGACAGGGGCACAGATACGCAGTATTTT. The chain joins TRBV20-1 to TRBJ2-3; 9 positions agree with TRBD1. Germline CDR1 reads DFQATT; CDR2 reads SNEGSKA (reference sequence). CDR3 length: 14 amino acids. Trimming removed 6 bases from V and 1 base from J; junction bases left unmatched: 5.

The sample holds one count of this clonotype. The V gene is TRBV7-6, the J gene TRBJ2-1; possibly TRBD1 for D (5 bases). V lost 1 base and J 9 bases, leaving 13 bases between the germline ends. The CDR3 is 14 amino acids. Germline V gene sequence: CDR1 SGHVS, CDR2 FNYEAQ. The CDR3 DNA follows: TGTGCCAGCAGCTTAGATGTGACAGCGCCTGAGCAGTTCTTC. Amino acid sequence: CASSLDVTAPEQFF. Complete variable domain (other parts from reference TRBV7-6 and TRBJ2-1): GAGVSQSPRYKVTKRGQDVALRCDPISGHVSLYWYRQALGQGPEFLTYFNYEAQQDKSGLPNDRFSAERPEGSISTLTIQRTEQRDSAMYRCASSLDVTAPEQFFGPGTRLTVL.

The chain uses TRBV7-9 and TRBJ1-2; no definite D call. CDR1 and CDR2 (germline): SEHNR, FQNEAQ (reference sequence). V was clipped by 6 bases and J by 0 bases, with 17 bases between them. CDR3 length: 16 residues. Written as DNA, the CDR3 is TGTGCCAGCAGTGGTTCGGACCGCCTGCCTAACTATGGCTACACCTTC. Translated: CASSGSDRLPNYGYTF.

The chain carries TRBV3-1 and TRBJ2-7; D gene ambiguous. Trimming stripped 0 bases from V and 3 bases from J, with 6 bases between. Germline values: CDR1 LGHDT, CDR2 YNNKEL (reference sequence). This CDR3 has 13 amino acids. DNA of the CDR3: TGTGCCAGCAGCCAAGAGGGAATCTACGAGCAGTACTTC. Amino acid sequence: CASSQEGIYEQYF.

The gene calls are TRBV30 and TRBJ2-5; D not certain. Germline V gene data show CDR1 as GTSNPN and CDR2 as SVGIG (reference sequence). Trimming left V 0 bases short and J 4 bases short, with 6 bases between. This CDR3 comprises 12 residues. CDR3 sequence reads: CAWSVTGETQYF. The CDR3 nucleotides read TGTGCCTGGAGTGTAACTGGAGAGACCCAGTACTTC.

This chain links TRBV6-5 with TRBJ2-1, with 9 bases fitting TRBD2. This CDR3 is built from 16 residues. Germline-derived CDR1 and CDR2 are MNHEY and SVGAGI. The ends lost 0 bases at V and 5 bases at J; junction bases unmatched: 5. CDR3 nucleotides: TGTGCCAGCAGTTACTCCGGGACTAGCAGTCACAATGAGCAGTTCTTC. Amino acids: CASSYSGTSSHNEQFF.

The chain employs TRBV29-1 and TRBJ2-1; tentative D call: TRBD2 (6 bases). Germline values: CDR1 SQVTM, CDR2 ANQGSEA. The V end was cut by 7 bases, the J end by 15 bases, with 22 bases between. The CDR3 runs 12 residues. CDR3 coding DNA: TGCAGCGCCCCGACAGTGGAGGGTTTCTGGTTCTTC. Translated, it gives CSAPTVEGFWFF.